One sample yielded the 18 T cell receptor beta chains listed below, sequenced in a study of cytomegalovirus exposure and HLA in healthy donors. PCR amplification relied on 60 Vbeta primers (plus 13 Jbeta primers). The repertoire was sequenced with immunoSEQ multiplex PCR; TCRdb's copy has only in-frame clones and lacks some. This table has 190,000 or so clones, approximately 80% appearing once. The sample was PBMCs. The receptor set was obtained from a boy younger than 10 in good health and CMV-seronegative.

The chain uses TRBV4-3 and TRBJ1-2; D ambiguous. The V end lost 0 bases, the J end lost 4 bases, and 9 bases lay between the germline ends. The germline CDR1 and CDR2 sequences are LGHNA and YSLEER. The CDR3 runs 14 residues. The CDR3 sequence is CASSQEAGSYGYTF. Here the CDR3 DNA reads TGCGCCAGCAGCCAAGAGGCTGGGAGCTATGGCTACACCTTC.

The CDR3 loop reads CASSLGQWAPIQEKLFF. The CDR3 DNA follows: TGTGCCAGCAGCTTAGGCCAGTGGGCTCCAATCCAAGAAAAACTGTTTTTT. The chain couples TRBV11-2 to TRBJ1-4, with D hard to call. V lost 1 base and J 8 bases, leaving 20 bases between the germline ends. The CDR3 loop spans 17 amino acids. The germline V gene encodes CDR1 SGHAT and CDR2 FQNNGV.

The chain joins TRBV5-4 to TRBJ2-2; no definite D call. The V end was cut by 3 bases, the J end by 2 bases, with 14 bases between. CDR1 and CDR2 (germline): SGHNT, YYREEE (reference sequence). The CDR3 length is 16 residues. The CDR3 DNA is TGTGCCAGCAGCTCTCCCGAAAGCCCAAACACCGGGGAGCTGTTTTTT. It encodes CASSSPESPNTGELFF.

The rearrangement joins TRBV27 to TRBJ2-7; D uncertain. The CDR3 totals 12 residues. Trimming cost V 1 base and J 9 bases, with 10 bases left between them. The germline gives CDR1 MNHEY, CDR2 SMNVEV (reference sequence). The CDR3 coding sequence is TGTGCCAGCAGTTTATTAAGGAGAGCGCAGTACTTC. As protein: CASSLLRRAQYF.

Here the CDR3 DNA reads TGTGCCAGTAGTATCGACAGGGGGCACATGAACACTGAAGCTTTCTTT. This sequence encodes CASSIDRGHMNTEAFF. The chain links TRBV19 to TRBJ1-1; TRBD1 aligns across 10 bases. Germline V CDR1 and CDR2: LNHDA, SQIVND (reference sequence). The V gene end was trimmed by 3 bases and the J gene end by 0 bases; junction bases not matched to a gene: 4. This CDR3 is built from 16 residues.

The chain recombines TRBV7-2 with TRBJ1-2; D possibly corresponds to TRBD1 (6 bases). This CDR3 region has 13 residues. Germline CDR1 and CDR2: SGHTA and FQGNSA. Deletions cut 5 bases from V and 5 bases from J, with 12 bases between. The CDR3 DNA reads as TGTGCCAGCAGCGCAGGACAGTTGTATGGCTACACCTTC. Translated, it gives CASSAGQLYGYTF.

V and J are TRBV18 and TRBJ2-7, with 16 bases matching TRBD2. Trimming cost V 3 bases and J 7 bases; bases outside gene matches: 3. Per the germline V gene, CDR1 is KGHSH and CDR2 is LQKENI. The CDR3 consists of 15 residues. The CDR3 spells CASSPSGLAGGEQYF. The CDR3 region has the DNA TGTGCCAGCTCACCCTCGGGACTAGCGGGGGGGGAGCAGTACTTC.

This clone occurred a few times. The chain carries TRBV5-1 and TRBJ2-7, with D possibly being TRBD1 (6 bases). This CDR3 region has 16 residues. The germline V and J ends were trimmed by 5 bases and 0 bases, with 18 bases remaining between them. Germline CDR1 reads SGHRS; CDR2 reads YFSETQ. The CDR3, as DNA: TGCGCCAGCAGTCCCAGTACAGGGTCGCTCTCCTACGAGCAGTACTTC. Its translation: CASSPSTGSLSYEQYF.

In this sample, this clone turned up once. The V call is TRBV7-2, the J call TRBJ2-7; TRBD1 aligns across 7 bases. J gave up 0 bases and V 4 bases, and 6 bases lay outside the gene matches. Germline V CDR1 and CDR2: SGHTA, FQGNSA. This CDR3 spans 15 amino acids. This CDR3 is CASSSLGQYSYEQYF. The CDR3 DNA follows: TGTGCCAGCAGCTCACTGGGACAGTACTCCTACGAGCAGTACTTC.

This chain links TRBV15 with TRBJ2-1; 9 bases map to TRBD2. CDR3 length: 19 amino acids. Germline lookup yields CDR1 LNHNV and CDR2 YYDKDF (reference sequence). The J segment lost 6 bases and the V segment lost 1 base, leaving 16 bases of the junction unmatched. The CDR3 loop reads CATSRAKFGAGGQFNEQFF. As DNA, the CDR3 is TGTGCCACCAGCAGAGCCAAATTCGGGGCGGGGGGGCAGTTCAATGAGCAGTTCTTC.

The chain recombines TRBV5-6 with TRBJ1-5; TRBD1 is a possible D gene (5 bases). The CDR3 runs to 15 residues. Germline assignment: CDR1 SGHDT and CDR2 YYEEEE. Trimming took 5 bases from V and 6 from J, leaving 18 bases between them. Here the CDR3 reads CASSKVGRGGQPQHF. The CDR3 nucleotides are TGTGCCAGCAGTAAAGTGGGGCGGGGTGGTCAGCCCCAGCATTTT. The entire variable domain, with the rest obtained from reference TRBV5-6 and TRBJ1-5, is as follows: DAGVTQSPTHLIKTRGQQVTLRCSPKSGHDTVSWYQQALGQGPQFIFQYYEEEERQRGNFPDRFSGHQFPNYSSELNVNALLLGDSALYLCASSKVGRGGQPQHFGDGTRLSIL.

This clone was recorded a few times. This sequence joins TRBV27 and TRBJ1-1; weak D call: TRBD1 (6 bases). The V end was cut by 5 bases, the J end by 5 bases, with 15 bases between. The length of the CDR3 is 14 residues. Germline CDR1 and CDR2: MNHEY and SMNVEV (reference sequence). The CDR3 DNA reads TGTGCCAGCAGTGGGAACAGGGCGAGGACTGAAGCTTTCTTT. Translating it yields CASSGNRARTEAFF.

The CDR3 reads CASRLGAYSFSGANVLTF. The CDR3 region has the DNA TGTGCCAGCCGCCTTGGGGCTTACTCATTCTCTGGGGCCAACGTCCTGACTTTC. The chain has TRBV7-2 and TRBJ2-6; D is perhaps TRBD1 (5 bases). This CDR3 contains 18 residues. The V gene lost 8 bases and the J gene lost 0 bases, with 20 bases spanning the gap. Germline CDR1 SGHTA, CDR2 FQGNSA.

The rearrangement joins TRBV7-9 to TRBJ2-3, with 10 bases fitting TRBD2. Germline lookup yields CDR1 SEHNR and CDR2 FQNEAQ (reference sequence). V was pared by 7 bases and J by 3 bases, with 10 bases of the junction left unmatched. This CDR3 is built from 16 residues. This CDR3 is CASTRLSGGGTDTQYF. The CDR3 DNA reads as TGTGCCAGCACCCGACTCAGCGGGGGGGGGACAGATACGCAGTATTTT.

This clone was observed a few times. This chain links TRBV11-2 with TRBJ1-2, with TRBD1 identical over 7 bases. CDR1 is SGHAT, CDR2 FQNNGV, per germline. V trimming: 6 bases; J trimming: 3 bases; junction bases outside the gene matches: 4. This CDR3 is built from 13 residues. CDR3 sequence: CASSVTGHYGYTF. The CDR3 DNA sequence: TGTGCCAGCAGTGTGACAGGGCACTATGGCTACACCTTC.

A few counts support this clone. The chain joins TRBV2 to TRBJ1-1; maybe TRBD1 (5 bases). Trimming removed 7 bases from V and 5 bases from J, with 20 bases in between. The CDR3 is made up of 15 amino acids. Germline V gene data show CDR1 as SNHLY and CDR2 as FYNNEI. The DNA for the CDR3 is TGTGCCAGCATCCGTAATCTTCCCAGGACAACTGAAGCTTTCTTT. Its protein product is CASIRNLPRTTEAFF.

V is TRBV10-3 and J is TRBJ1-1; D uncertain. The CDR3 is 11 amino acids. With 11 bases removed from V and 11 bases from J, the gap between germline ends came to 18 bases. The germline V gene has CDR1 ENHRY and CDR2 SYGVKD. The CDR3 protein is CASKGDGVAFF. In DNA, the CDR3 is TGTGCCTCCAAGGGAGACGGGGTGGCTTTCTTT.

In this sample, this clone turned up once. The CDR3 region is CASSRHPTNEKLFF. Written as DNA, the CDR3 is TGTGCCAGCAGCCGACACCCAACTAATGAAAAACTGTTTTTT. The chain uses TRBV5-4 and TRBJ1-4; D is uncertain. The CDR3 loop spans 14 amino acids. The V and J ends lost 4 bases and 0 bases respectively, with 7 bases between them. CDR1 SGHNT and CDR2 YYREEE come from the germline V gene (reference sequence).